The TCR beta chain described here comes from a study of cytomegalovirus exposure and HLA in healthy donors. Study conclusions and caveats: Previously analyzed data showed that most TCR beta V segments were productive at a frequency of about 87% or about 30%.

This clone was counted a few times. Its antigen is currently unknown. All the people who gave samples were healthy bone marrow donors. The donors, nominally healthy at sampling, likely had unrecorded immune exposures. V trimming: 7 bases; J trimming: 0 bases; junction bases outside the gene matches: 8. CDR1 and CDR2 (germline): SQVTM, ANQGSEA. The CDR3 consists of 14 residues. PCR employed 60 Vbeta and 13 Jbeta primers. Profiled with immunoSEQ multiplex PCR; TCRdb holds only in-frame clones, not every one. The table records hundreds of thousands of clones, approximately 85% of them present only once. The receptor comes from a girl aged 2 to 10 in good health and CMV-seronegative. This chain connects TRBV29-1 to TRBJ2-7, with 8 bases lining up with TRBD1. Material: PBMCs. The CDR3 DNA reads as TGCAGCGACCCGGACAGGGTCAGCTCCTACGAGCAGTACTTC. Translated: CSDPDRVSSYEQYF.